A selection of T cell receptor beta chains follows, all from one sample in a study of shared clonotypes between healthy human individuals. Produced via immunoSEQ multiplex PCR; TCRdb's table is partial and in-frame only. The sample has about 2 million clones; less than 95% are singletons. The specimen sequenced was naive CD8+ T cells sorted from blood. Receptors originate from a man aged 18 to 29 in good health. CDR3s include the opening cysteine and the closing phenylalanine or tryptophan. A D gene is named only where the DNA matches it firmly. Rows give clone size only sometimes, using once, few, many, or a class for an expanded clone.

j_gene: TRBJ2-3; len: 14; d_gene: -; abundance: -; v_gene: TRBV9; CDR3aa: CASSVGRNTDTQYF; CDR3nt: TGTGCCAGCAGCGTAGGGCGGAACACAGATACGCAGTATTTT
j_gene: TRBJ1-4; len: 15; d_gene: TRBD1; abundance: -; v_gene: TRBV11-2; CDR3aa: CASTQEGALVEKLFF; CDR3nt: TGTGCCAGCACCCAAGAGGGGGCCTTAGTTGAAAAACTGTTTTTT
j_gene: TRBJ1-5; len: 12; d_gene: -; abundance: -; v_gene: TRBV28; CDR3aa: CASDRSNQPQHF; CDR3nt: TGTGCCAGCGACAGGAGCAATCAGCCCCAGCATTTT
j_gene: TRBJ2-7; len: 14; d_gene: TRBD1; abundance: -; v_gene: TRBV6-5; CDR3aa: CASSLTGQGYEQYF; CDR3nt: TGTGCCAGCAGTCTGACGGGACAGGGTTACGAGCAGTACTTC
j_gene: TRBJ1-2; len: 15; d_gene: TRBD1; abundance: -; v_gene: TRBV6-5; CDR3aa: CASSYGDSTNYGYTF; CDR3nt: TGTGCCAGCAGTTACGGGGACAGTACTAACTATGGCTACACCTTC
j_gene: TRBJ2-7; len: 12; d_gene: TRBD1; abundance: -; v_gene: TRBV6-1; CDR3aa: CASSPGGYEQYF; CDR3nt: TGTGCCAGCAGTCCAGGGGGCTACGAGCAGTACTTC
j_gene: TRBJ2-7; len: 12; d_gene: -; abundance: -; v_gene: TRBV13; CDR3aa: CASSFWIDEQYF; CDR3nt: TGTGCCAGCAGCTTCTGGATCGACGAGCAGTACTTC
j_gene: TRBJ1-2; len: 15; d_gene: -; abundance: -; v_gene: TRBV18; CDR3aa: CASSPEGVMDYGYTF; CDR3nt: TGTGCCAGCTCCCCAGAAGGGGTTATGGACTATGGCTACACCTTC
j_gene: TRBJ2-7; len: 14; d_gene: TRBD2; abundance: -; v_gene: TRBV27; CDR3aa: CATRPGSGMGEQYF; CDR3nt: TGTGCCACGCGCCCCGGCAGCGGGATGGGCGAGCAGTACTTC
j_gene: TRBJ2-1; len: 15; d_gene: TRBD2; abundance: once; v_gene: TRBV9; CDR3aa: CASSGSGRDGDEQFF; CDR3nt: TGTGCCAGCAGCGGTAGCGGGAGGGACGGGGATGAGCAGTTCTTC
j_gene: TRBJ2-7; len: 16; d_gene: -; abundance: -; v_gene: TRBV7-2; CDR3aa: CASSASWASASYEQYF; CDR3nt: TGTGCCAGCAGCGCCAGTTGGGCTAGCGCCTCCTACGAGCAGTACTTC
j_gene: TRBJ2-1; len: 16; d_gene: -; abundance: once; v_gene: TRBV6-5; CDR3aa: CASSYSSGEIYNEQFF; CDR3nt: TGTGCCAGCAGTTACTCTTCGGGGGAAATTTACAATGAGCAGTTCTTC
j_gene: TRBJ2-7; len: 16; d_gene: TRBD2; abundance: -; v_gene: TRBV5-4; CDR3aa: CASSVTSGGGSYEQYF; CDR3nt: TGTGCCAGCAGCGTGACTAGCGGGGGGGGCTCCTACGAGCAGTACTTC
j_gene: TRBJ2-1; len: 16; d_gene: -; abundance: -; v_gene: TRBV15; CDR3aa: CATSRDTLAEGDEQFF; CDR3nt: TGTGCCACCAGCAGAGATACACTAGCTGAAGGCGATGAGCAGTTCTTC
j_gene: TRBJ1-2; len: 16; d_gene: -; abundance: -; v_gene: TRBV10-2; CDR3aa: CASSEEDRLANYGYTF; CDR3nt: TGCGCCAGCAGTGAAGAAGACAGGCTAGCTAACTATGGCTACACCTTC
j_gene: TRBJ1-2; len: 15; d_gene: -; abundance: -; v_gene: TRBV5-6; CDR3aa: CASSLDRVGNYGYTF; CDR3nt: TGTGCCAGCAGCTTGGACAGGGTGGGTAACTATGGCTACACCTTC
j_gene: TRBJ2-7; len: 14; d_gene: -; abundance: -; v_gene: TRBV5-1; CDR3aa: CASSLEGYGYEQYF; CDR3nt: TGCGCCAGCAGCTTGGAGGGGTATGGTTACGAGCAGTACTTC
j_gene: TRBJ2-7; len: 14; d_gene: TRBD2; abundance: -; v_gene: TRBV27; CDR3aa: CASSALAGVAEQYF; CDR3nt: TGTGCCAGCAGTGCCTTAGCGGGAGTCGCCGAGCAGTACTTC
j_gene: TRBJ2-1; len: 14; d_gene: -; abundance: -; v_gene: TRBV6-4; CDR3aa: CASSASVVYNEQFF; CDR3nt: TGTGCCAGCAGTGCCTCGGTAGTGTACAATGAGCAGTTCTTC
j_gene: TRBJ1-2; len: 15; d_gene: -; abundance: -; v_gene: TRBV4-1; CDR3aa: CASSQEGGANYGYTF; CDR3nt: TGCGCCAGCAGCCAAGAGGGGGGCGCTAACTATGGCTACACCTTC
j_gene: TRBJ2-7; len: 16; d_gene: -; abundance: -; v_gene: TRBV4-3; CDR3aa: CASSQVGGALAYEQYF; CDR3nt: TGCGCCAGCAGCCAAGTAGGCGGGGCCCTTGCGTACGAGCAGTACTTC
j_gene: TRBJ1-6; len: 12; d_gene: -; abundance: -; v_gene: TRBV2; CDR3aa: CASGGHNSPLHF; CDR3nt: TGTGCCAGTGGGGGGCATAATTCACCCCTCCACTTT
j_gene: TRBJ2-7; len: 17; d_gene: -; abundance: -; v_gene: TRBV11-2; CDR3aa: CASTFGFGGDGTYEQYF; CDR3nt: TGTGCCAGCACCTTCGGGTTTGGCGGGGACGGAACCTACGAGCAGTACTTC
j_gene: TRBJ2-7; len: 14; d_gene: -; abundance: -; v_gene: TRBV9; CDR3aa: CASSVGGAVYEQYF; CDR3nt: TGTGCCAGCAGCGTAGGGGGGGCAGTCTACGAGCAGTACTTC
j_gene: TRBJ2-7; len: 15; d_gene: -; abundance: -; v_gene: TRBV5-4; CDR3aa: CASSLGQSSSYEQYF; CDR3nt: TGTGCCAGCAGCTTGGGACAGTCGAGCTCCTACGAGCAGTACTTC
j_gene: TRBJ2-1; len: 15; d_gene: TRBD2; abundance: -; v_gene: TRBV18; CDR3aa: CASSPRSGDGNEQFF; CDR3nt: TGTGCCAGCTCACCGAGAAGCGGGGATGGGAATGAGCAGTTCTTC
j_gene: TRBJ1-5; len: 15; d_gene: -; abundance: -; v_gene: TRBV2; CDR3aa: CASRETGDSNQPQHF; CDR3nt: TGTGCCAGCAGGGAGACAGGAGATAGCAATCAGCCCCAGCATTTT
j_gene: TRBJ2-2; len: 16; d_gene: -; abundance: -; v_gene: TRBV7-7; CDR3aa: CASSLSWDGNTGELFF; CDR3nt: TGTGCTAGCAGCTTATCGTGGGACGGGAACACCGGGGAGCTGTTTTTT
j_gene: TRBJ2-3; len: 15; d_gene: TRBD2; abundance: -; v_gene: TRBV27; CDR3aa: CASTLTGLALDTQYF; CDR3nt: TGTGCCAGCACCCTTACGGGACTAGCGTTAGATACGCAGTATTTT
j_gene: TRBJ2-7; len: 15; d_gene: TRBD1; abundance: -; v_gene: TRBV28; CDR3aa: CASSPEGQGDYEQYF; CDR3nt: TGTGCCAGCAGTCCGGAGGGACAGGGAGACTACGAGCAGTACTTC
j_gene: TRBJ1-1; len: 15; d_gene: -; abundance: -; v_gene: TRBV6-1; CDR3aa: CASSGWTMLDTEAFF; CDR3nt: TGTGCCAGCAGTGGTTGGACCATGCTGGACACTGAAGCTTTCTTT
j_gene: TRBJ2-7; len: 19; d_gene: TRBD1; abundance: -; v_gene: TRBV11-2; CDR3aa: CASSPSPLTGTGGFDEQYF; CDR3nt: TGTGCCAGCAGCCCTTCTCCCCTAACAGGGACAGGGGGATTCGACGAGCAGTACTTC
j_gene: TRBJ2-3; len: 13; d_gene: -; abundance: -; v_gene: TRBV6-5; CDR3aa: CASSVALKEAQYF; CDR3nt: TGTGCCAGCAGTGTCGCCTTGAAAGAGGCGCAGTATTTT
j_gene: TRBJ1-3; len: 15; d_gene: -; abundance: -; v_gene: TRBV9; CDR3aa: CASSVDGGSGNTIYF; CDR3nt: TGTGCCAGCAGCGTAGACGGCGGTTCTGGAAACACCATATATTTT
j_gene: TRBJ1-5; len: 12; d_gene: -; abundance: -; v_gene: TRBV28; CDR3aa: CASSFVNQPQHF; CDR3nt: TGTGCCAGCAGTTTCGTCAATCAGCCCCAGCATTTT
j_gene: TRBJ2-7; len: 15; d_gene: TRBD2; abundance: few; v_gene: TRBV5-6; CDR3aa: CASSSTSGRMGEQYF; CDR3nt: TGTGCCAGCAGCTCGACTAGCGGGAGGATGGGGGAGCAGTACTTC
j_gene: TRBJ1-5; len: 16; d_gene: -; abundance: -; v_gene: TRBV7-2; CDR3aa: CASSPLGGFGNQPQHF; CDR3nt: TGTGCCAGCAGCCCCCTTGGTGGCTTTGGCAATCAGCCCCAGCATTTT
j_gene: TRBJ1-1; len: 14; d_gene: TRBD1; abundance: -; v_gene: TRBV7-2; CDR3aa: CASSYTGGYTEAFF; CDR3nt: TGTGCCAGCAGCTACACAGGGGGTTACACTGAAGCTTTCTTT